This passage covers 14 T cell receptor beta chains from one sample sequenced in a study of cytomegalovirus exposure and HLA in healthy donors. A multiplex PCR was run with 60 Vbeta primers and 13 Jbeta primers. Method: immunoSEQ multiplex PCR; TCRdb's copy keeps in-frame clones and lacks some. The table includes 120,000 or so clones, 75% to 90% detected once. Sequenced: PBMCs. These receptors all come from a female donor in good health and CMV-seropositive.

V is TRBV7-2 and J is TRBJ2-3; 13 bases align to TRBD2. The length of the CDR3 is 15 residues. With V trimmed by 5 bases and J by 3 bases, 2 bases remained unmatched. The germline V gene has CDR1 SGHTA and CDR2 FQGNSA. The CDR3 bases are TGTGCCAGCAGCATGACTAGCGGGAGGACAGATACGCAGTATTTT. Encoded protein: CASSMTSGRTDTQYF.

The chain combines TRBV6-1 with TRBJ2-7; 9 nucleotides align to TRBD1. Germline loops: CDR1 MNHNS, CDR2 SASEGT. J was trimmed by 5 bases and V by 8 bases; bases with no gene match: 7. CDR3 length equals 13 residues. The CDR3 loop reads CASSRDRADEQYF. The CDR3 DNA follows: TGTGCCAGCTCTCGGGACAGGGCGGACGAGCAGTACTTC.

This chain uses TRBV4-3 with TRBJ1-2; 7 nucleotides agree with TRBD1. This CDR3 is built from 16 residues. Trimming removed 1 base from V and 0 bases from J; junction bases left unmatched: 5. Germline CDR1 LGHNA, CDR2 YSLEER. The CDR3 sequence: CASSQVTGATNYGYTF. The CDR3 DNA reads TGCGCCAGCAGCCAAGTTACAGGGGCTACTAACTATGGCTACACCTTC.

The chain's CDR3 is CASSNAGTGVFNEQFF. CDR3 nucleotide sequence: TGTGCCAGTAGTAATGCCGGGACAGGGGTTTTCAATGAGCAGTTCTTC. The chain couples TRBV19 to TRBJ2-1, with 10 bases that match TRBD1. CDR1 and CDR2 (germline): LNHDA, SQIVND (reference sequence). The CDR3 totals 16 residues. J gave up 6 bases and V 4 bases, and 9 bases lay outside the gene matches.

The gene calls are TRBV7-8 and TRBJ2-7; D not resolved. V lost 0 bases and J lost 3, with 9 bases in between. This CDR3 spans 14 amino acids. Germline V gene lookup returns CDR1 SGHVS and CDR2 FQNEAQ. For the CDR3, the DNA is TGTGCCAGCAGCTTAGCGGCACAGAACTACGAGCAGTACTTC. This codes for CASSLAAQNYEQYF.

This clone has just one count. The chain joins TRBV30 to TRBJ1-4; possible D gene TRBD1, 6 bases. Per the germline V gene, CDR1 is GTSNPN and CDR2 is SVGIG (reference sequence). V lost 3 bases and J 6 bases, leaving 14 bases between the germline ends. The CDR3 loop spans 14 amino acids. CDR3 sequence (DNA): TGTGCCTGGAGATTAACAGGGTGGGATGAAAAACTGTTTTTT. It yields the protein CAWRLTGWDEKLFF.

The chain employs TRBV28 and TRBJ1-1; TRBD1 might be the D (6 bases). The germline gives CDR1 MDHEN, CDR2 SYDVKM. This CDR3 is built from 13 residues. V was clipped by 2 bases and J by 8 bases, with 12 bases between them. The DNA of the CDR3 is TGTGCCAGCAGTTTAGTGGGCAGGGGAGAAGCTTTCTTT. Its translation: CASSLVGRGEAFF. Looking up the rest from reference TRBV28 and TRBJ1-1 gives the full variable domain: DVKVTQSSRYLVKRTGEKVFLECVQDMDHENMFWYRQDPGLGLRLIYFSYDVKMKEKGDIPEGYSVSREKKERFSLILESASTNQTSMYLCASSLVGRGEAFFGQGTRLTVV.

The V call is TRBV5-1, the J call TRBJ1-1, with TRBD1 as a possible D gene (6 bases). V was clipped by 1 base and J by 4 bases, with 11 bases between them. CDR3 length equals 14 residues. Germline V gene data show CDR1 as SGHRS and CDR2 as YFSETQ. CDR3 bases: TGCGCCAGCAGCTTGAGACAGGACTCCACTGAAGCTTTCTTT. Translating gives CASSLRQDSTEAFF.

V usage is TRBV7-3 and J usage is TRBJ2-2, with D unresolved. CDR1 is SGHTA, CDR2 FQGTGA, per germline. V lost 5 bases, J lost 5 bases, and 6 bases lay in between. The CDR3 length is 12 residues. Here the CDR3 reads CASSLQTGELFF. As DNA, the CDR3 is TGTGCCAGCAGCCTTCAGACCGGGGAGCTGTTTTTT.

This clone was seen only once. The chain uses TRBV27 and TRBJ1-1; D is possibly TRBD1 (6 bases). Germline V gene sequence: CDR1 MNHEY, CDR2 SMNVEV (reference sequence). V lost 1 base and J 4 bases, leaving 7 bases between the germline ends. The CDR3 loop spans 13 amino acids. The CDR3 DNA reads TGTGCCAGCAGTTTATTAGGGGGCACTGAAGCTTTCTTT. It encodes CASSLLGGTEAFF.

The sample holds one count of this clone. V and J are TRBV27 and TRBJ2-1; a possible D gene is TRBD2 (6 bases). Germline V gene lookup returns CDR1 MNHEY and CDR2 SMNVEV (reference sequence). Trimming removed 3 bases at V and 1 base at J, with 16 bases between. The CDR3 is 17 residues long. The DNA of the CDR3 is TGTGCCAGCAGTTTGTTGAGCGGGCCGACTTCCTACAATGAGCAGTTCTTC. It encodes CASSLLSGPTSYNEQFF.

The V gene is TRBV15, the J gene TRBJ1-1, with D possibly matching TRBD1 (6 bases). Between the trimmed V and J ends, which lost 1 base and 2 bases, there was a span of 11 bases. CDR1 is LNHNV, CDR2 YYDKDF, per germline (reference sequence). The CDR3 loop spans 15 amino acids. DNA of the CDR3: TGTGCCACCAGCAGAGGGGACACAGGTAACACTGAAGCTTTCTTT. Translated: CATSRGDTGNTEAFF.

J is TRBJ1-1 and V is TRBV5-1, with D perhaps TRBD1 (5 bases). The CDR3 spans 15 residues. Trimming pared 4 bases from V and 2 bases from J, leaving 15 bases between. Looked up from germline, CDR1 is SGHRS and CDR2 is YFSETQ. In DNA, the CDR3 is TGCGCCAGCAGCGCGCCACCCGGGGGAAACACTGAAGCTTTCTTT. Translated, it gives CASSAPPGGNTEAFF.

As DNA, the CDR3 is TGTGCCAGCAGTCGGGACAGGGATAGAATAAAGACCCAGTACTTC. This translates into CASSRDRDRIKTQYF. The V and J genes are TRBV2 and TRBJ2-5; 9 nucleotides line up with TRBD1. V shed 5 bases and J 6 bases; nucleotides not matched to a gene: 10. Germline-derived CDR1 and CDR2 are SNHLY and FYNNEI. The CDR3 sequence is 15 residues long. Looking up the rest from reference TRBV2 and TRBJ2-5 gives the full variable domain: EPEVTQTPSHQVTQMGQEVILRCVPISNHLYFYWYRQILGQKVEFLVSFYNNEISEKSEIFDDQFSVERPDGSNFTLKIRSTKLEDSAMYFCASSRDRDRIKTQYFGPGTRLLVL.